Following are 23 T cell receptor beta chains from one sample sequenced in a study of cytomegalovirus exposure and HLA in healthy donors. PCR involved 60 Vbeta and 13 Jbeta primers. The method was immunoSEQ multiplex PCR; TCRdb's version includes in-frame clones alone and lacks a portion of them. The sample lists about 120,000 clones; 60% to 85% were seen once. The sequenced material came from PBMCs. These TCRs come from a woman in her forties in good health and CMV-seropositive.

The rearrangement uses TRBV7-2 and TRBJ2-7; 11 bases line up with TRBD2. The CDR3 loop spans 14 amino acids. Germline V gene lookup returns CDR1 SGHTA and CDR2 FQGNSA. Trimming took 4 bases from V and 5 from J; bases not matched to a gene: 4. CDR3 residues: CASSSGTSGDEQYF. The CDR3 DNA reads TGTGCCAGCAGCTCAGGGACTAGCGGAGACGAGCAGTACTTC.

The chain combines TRBV18 with TRBJ2-3, with 9 bases that match TRBD2. CDR3 length: 17 residues. In germline, CDR1 is KGHSH, CDR2 LQKENI. J gave up 0 bases and V 6 bases, and 10 bases lay outside the gene matches. The CDR3 here is CASSRQFSGGSTDTQYF. CDR3 in DNA: TGTGCCAGCTCGCGACAGTTTAGCGGGGGAAGCACAGATACGCAGTATTTT.

The rearrangement uses TRBV5-1 and TRBJ2-3; TRBD2 might be the D (7 bases). Trimming stripped 0 bases from V and 4 bases from J, with 12 bases between. Germline V gives CDR1 SGHRS, CDR2 YFSETQ. This CDR3 spans 15 amino acids. The CDR3 sequence is CASSLEGGPPDTQYF. The CDR3 coding sequence is TGCGCCAGCAGCTTGGAGGGGGGGCCCCCAGATACGCAGTATTTT.

The chain joins TRBV5-1 to TRBJ2-1; 9 bases match TRBD2. There are 15 residues in the CDR3. Trimming at V came to 5 bases and at J to 4 bases, leaving 7 bases not matched to a gene. The germline gives CDR1 SGHRS, CDR2 YFSETQ. CDR3 sequence (DNA): TGCGCCAGCAGTCAAATAGCGGGGGCTTACAATGAGCAGTTCTTC. Translation: CASSQIAGAYNEQFF.

J is TRBJ1-5 and V is TRBV23-1; no firm D call. TRBV23-1 qualifies as an ORF whose function is uncertain. The CDR3 runs 13 residues. V was pared by 8 bases and J by 7 bases, with 15 bases between. In DNA form, the CDR3 reads TGCGCCAGCGTGGGAGCCTTTGGCCAGCCCCAGCATTTT. Protein product: CASVGAFGQPQHF.

Of note for this clone: The identical CDR3 is also encoded by other nucleotide sequences in the sample. The rearrangement joins TRBV2 to TRBJ2-6, with TRBD2 identical over 7 bases. Germline assignment: CDR1 SNHLY and CDR2 FYNNEI. J was trimmed by 2 bases and V by 2 bases; bases with no gene match: 3. The CDR3 has 16 residues. DNA of the CDR3: TGTGCCAGCAGTGAAACGGGGGGAGCTGGGGCCAACGTCCTGACTTTC. It translates to CASSETGGAGANVLTF.

The genes are TRBV4-3 and TRBJ2-7; TRBD1 aligns across 10 bases. Germline values: CDR1 LGHNA, CDR2 YSLEER. The CDR3 is 15 residues long. The V segment lost 4 bases and the J segment 3 bases; nucleotides outside the gene matches: 6. The CDR3 loop is CASSPSGTGDYEQYF. The CDR3 DNA reads TGCGCCAGCAGCCCAAGCGGGACAGGGGACTACGAGCAGTACTTC.

This sequence joins TRBV9 and TRBJ2-1; D possibly corresponds to TRBD1 (5 bases). V lost 0 bases and J 3 bases, leaving 7 bases between the germline ends. CDR1 and CDR2 from the germline V gene are SGDLS and YYNGEE. The CDR3 is made up of 14 amino acids. The CDR3, as DNA: TGTGCCAGCAGCGTAGTAGGGGACTACAATGAGCAGTTCTTC. Protein: CASSVVGDYNEQFF.

V gene TRBV5-4 combines with J gene TRBJ2-7; 12 nucleotides align to TRBD2. The V gene end was trimmed by 0 bases and the J gene end by 2 bases; junction bases not matched to a gene: 12. This CDR3 is 19 amino acids long. CDR1 is SGHNT and CDR2 is YYREEE in the germline V gene (reference sequence). The DNA for the CDR3 is TGTGCCAGCAGCTTGGGGACTAGCGGGATATTAGGGGGAGCCTACGAGCAGTACTTC. Its translation: CASSLGTSGILGGAYEQYF.

The chain is built from TRBV11-2 and TRBJ2-2, with 7 bases fitting TRBD1. Germline-derived CDR1 and CDR2 are SGHAT and FQNNGV. The trim removed 6 bases at V and 0 bases at J, leaving 13 bases unmatched. This CDR3 comprises 18 residues. CDR3 region: CASSYPPQGVTNTGELFF. As DNA, the CDR3 is TGTGCCAGCAGTTATCCACCCCAGGGGGTAACGAACACCGGGGAGCTGTTTTTT.

The chain uses TRBV4-1 and TRBJ2-5; tentative D call: TRBD2 (6 bases). The CDR3 totals 16 residues. V lost 4 bases to trimming and J lost 1 base, with 16 bases between them. Germline V gene sequence: CDR1 MGHRA, CDR2 YSYEKL. CDR3 sequence (DNA): TGCGCCAGCAGCCGCATGGCAGGGCGGGGCCAAGAGACCCAGTACTTC. This codes for CASSRMAGRGQETQYF.

The gene calls are TRBV7-2 and TRBJ2-3; TRBD2 agrees at 7 bases. CDR1 is SGHTA, CDR2 FQGNSA, per germline. After removal of 4 bases from V and 0 bases from J, the junction contained 4 bases not matched to a gene. The CDR3 has 15 amino acids. CDR3 sequence reads: CASSSSGVSTDTQYF. CDR3 nucleotide sequence: TGTGCCAGCAGCTCTAGCGGAGTTAGCACAGATACGCAGTATTTT.

The chain has TRBV5-6 and TRBJ2-7, with 12 bases lining up with TRBD2. Germline V gene sequence: CDR1 SGHDT, CDR2 YYEEEE. The CDR3 has 14 amino acids. The J segment lost 8 bases and the V segment lost 5 bases, leaving 8 bases of the junction unmatched. CDR3 in amino acids: CASRILAGGGQQYF. Here the CDR3 DNA reads TGTGCCAGCAGGATACTAGCGGGGGGTGGACAGCAGTACTTC.

V gene TRBV6-1 combines with J gene TRBJ2-7; TRBD2 matches 11 bases. There are 14 residues in the CDR3. The V and J ends lost 5 bases and 6 bases, in that order; junction bases with no gene match: 6. From germline, CDR1 is MNHNS and CDR2 SASEGT. The CDR3 sequence: CASSLAGGASEQYF. In DNA, the CDR3 is TGTGCCAGCAGTTTAGCGGGAGGGGCTAGCGAGCAGTACTTC.

The chain is built from TRBV7-2 and TRBJ1-5, with D maybe TRBD1 (6 bases). The CDR3 runs to 14 residues. The V and J ends lost 1 base and 5 bases respectively, with 9 bases between them. The germline V gene has CDR1 SGHTA and CDR2 FQGNSA. The CDR3 loop is CASSLGHRDQPQHF. The CDR3 bases are TGTGCCAGCAGCTTAGGTCACAGGGATCAGCCCCAGCATTTT.

This clone was detected only once. The rearrangement joins TRBV19 to TRBJ1-6, with D perhaps TRBD1 (6 bases). V lost 6 bases to trimming and J lost 6 bases, with 15 bases between them. The length of the CDR3 is 15 residues. CDR1 LNHDA and CDR2 SQIVND come from the germline V gene (reference sequence). The CDR3 region is CASSLAGTSNSPLHF. In DNA, the CDR3 is TGTGCCAGTAGCCTAGCGGGGACAAGTAATTCACCCCTCCACTTT.

This sequence joins TRBV5-1 and TRBJ2-7; the D is unclear. Trimming removed 4 bases at V and 3 bases at J, with 5 bases between. CDR1 and CDR2 from the germline V gene are SGHRS and YFSETQ. The CDR3 is 11 residues long. CDR3 DNA sequence: TGCGCCAGCAGCCAAAACTACGAGCAGTACTTC. Protein product: CASSQNYEQYF.

This clone came up once. The chain has TRBV18 and TRBJ1-5; D remains unclear. CDR1 KGHSH and CDR2 LQKENI come from the germline V gene. This CDR3 is built from 14 residues. The V end was cut by 3 bases, the J end by 3 bases, with 9 bases between. The chain's CDR3 is CASSPEQNNQPQHF. In DNA form, the CDR3 reads TGTGCCAGCTCACCCGAACAGAACAATCAGCCCCAGCATTTT.

The chain carries TRBV29-1 and TRBJ2-3, with 8 bases identical to TRBD2. The germline V gene encodes CDR1 SQVTM and CDR2 ANQGSEA. The CDR3 runs 12 residues. V lost 8 bases and J lost 1; bases outside the gene matches: 2. Here the CDR3 reads CSMTSGTDTQYF. The CDR3, as DNA: TGCAGCATGACTAGCGGCACAGATACGCAGTATTTT.

The chain is built from TRBV4-2 and TRBJ1-4; tentatively, D is TRBD1 (6 bases). CDR1 LGHNA and CDR2 YNFKEQ come from the germline V gene. The CDR3 length is 15 residues. V lost 4 bases to trimming and J lost 4 bases, with 13 bases between them. The CDR3 DNA is TGTGCCAGCAGCCGGGCCGGACAGAATAATGAAAAACTGTTTTTT. Translated, it gives CASSRAGQNNEKLFF.

J is TRBJ1-2 and V is TRBV11-2; TRBD1 might be the D (5 bases). Trimming cost V 1 base and J 5 bases, with 11 bases left between them. The CDR3 loop spans 14 amino acids. Germline loops: CDR1 SGHAT, CDR2 FQNNGV. The DNA of the CDR3 is TGTGCCAGCAGCTTAGGGGGGGATGGATATGGCTACACCTTC. Its protein is CASSLGGDGYGYTF.

The gene calls are TRBV6-5 and TRBJ2-1; 8 bases line up with TRBD1. Germline V CDR1 and CDR2: MNHEY, SVGAGI. The CDR3 has 15 amino acids. The ends lost 5 bases at V and 3 bases at J; junction bases unmatched: 6. The CDR3 sequence: CASSLIGTGYNEQFF. The CDR3 nucleotides read TGTGCCAGCAGTCTCATCGGGACAGGCTACAATGAGCAGTTCTTC.

The chain combines TRBV28 with TRBJ2-7; D is ambiguous. Trimming removed 1 base at V and 5 bases at J, with 6 bases between. CDR3 length equals 12 residues. The germline V gene has CDR1 MDHEN and CDR2 SYDVKM. CDR3 coding DNA: TGTGCCAGCAGTTTATTTGGCCACGAGCAGTACTTC. Translating gives CASSLFGHEQYF.